Following are 18 T cell receptor beta chains from one sample sequenced in a study of blood T cell repertoires in COVID-19. Data came from immunoSEQ multiplex PCR; TCRdb stores just in-frame clones and leaves some out. Of about 82,000 clones listed, approximately 81% were seen once; the top ten hold around 43%. The sequencing sample was made of peripheral blood. These receptors were obtained from an elderly man with acute or convalescent COVID-19.

The genes are TRBV15 and TRBJ2-7; no firm D call. V lost 2 bases and J 1 base, leaving 9 bases between the germline ends. Germline values: CDR1 LNHNV, CDR2 YYDKDF (reference sequence). This CDR3 has 14 amino acids. CDR3 sequence: CATSRNTASYEQYF. The CDR3 region has the DNA TGTGCCACCAGCAGAAATACAGCATCCTACGAGCAGTACTTC.

The genes are TRBV24-1 and TRBJ2-5; D is possibly TRBD2 (6 bases). This CDR3 is built from 14 residues. V lost 4 bases and J lost 1, with 9 bases in between. Germline CDR1 is KGHDR and CDR2 is SFDVKD. The DNA of the CDR3 is TGTGCCACCAGTGACCGGAGGGTCCAAGAGACCCAGTACTTC. Amino acids: CATSDRRVQETQYF.

The V gene is TRBV11-2, the J gene TRBJ1-1, with 8 bases matching TRBD1. Germline V CDR1 and CDR2: SGHAT, FQNNGV. The CDR3 consists of 13 residues. The ends lost 3 bases at V and 7 bases at J; junction bases unmatched: 4. This CDR3 reads CASSLGQEIEAFF. DNA of the CDR3: TGTGCCAGCAGCTTGGGACAGGAGATTGAAGCTTTCTTT.

The rearrangement uses TRBV3-1 (or the pseudogene TRBV3-2) and TRBJ1-2; D possibly corresponds to TRBD1 (5 bases). Deletions cut 5 bases from V and 3 bases from J, with 13 bases between. This CDR3 is built from 14 residues. CDR1 LGHDT and CDR2 YNNKEL come from the germline V gene (reference sequence). CDR3 in DNA: TGTGCCAGCAGCTCGGGGGGTACTGACTATGGCTACACCTTC. Its translation: CASSSGGTDYGYTF.

The V and J genes are TRBV19 and TRBJ1-1, with D perhaps TRBD1 (5 bases). Germline CDR1 reads LNHDA; CDR2 reads SQIVND (reference sequence). V dropped 9 bases and J dropped 0 bases, with 20 bases sitting between them. This CDR3 spans 16 amino acids. CDR3 loop: CASLRDRGWVNTEAFF. DNA of the CDR3: TGTGCCAGCCTCCGGGACCGGGGGTGGGTGAACACTGAAGCTTTCTTT. Full variable domain (rest looked up from reference TRBV19 and TRBJ1-1): DGGITQSPKYLFRKEGQNVTLSCEQNLNHDAMYWYRQDPGQGLRLIYYSQIVNDFQKGDIAEGYSVSREKKESFPLTVTSAQKNPTAFYLCASLRDRGWVNTEAFFGQGTRLTVV.

The chain links TRBV2 to TRBJ1-5, with a weak D call TRBD1 (5 bases). Trimming took off 5 bases at V and 6 bases at J, with 11 bases between the two ends. Germline loops: CDR1 SNHLY, CDR2 FYNNEI. This CDR3 is 13 amino acids long. CDR3 sequence (DNA): TGTGCCAGCAGTTGGGGGGTTGGTCAGCCCCAGCATTTT. This codes for CASSWGVGQPQHF.

This chain joins TRBV6-2 or TRBV6-3 and TRBJ2-7, with 7 bases aligning to TRBD2. Germline CDR1 reads MNHEY; CDR2 reads SVGEGT. V lost 4 bases to trimming and J lost 0 bases; unmatched junction nucleotides: 15. The CDR3 runs 18 residues. DNA of the CDR3: TGTGCCAGCAGTTCCCTAGCCAGCTCTAGCGGCTACTCCTACGAGCAGTACTTC. Translated: CASSSLASSSGYSYEQYF.

The sample holds a few counts of this clone. This chain connects TRBV2 to TRBJ1-5; 8 bases map to TRBD1. The junction had 2 bases not matched to a gene; V was cut back by 7 bases and J by 3 bases. The CDR3 extends over 13 amino acids. Germline V CDR1 and CDR2: SNHLY, FYNNEI. The CDR3 region has the DNA TGTGCCAGCAAGGACAGGGTCAATCAGCCCCAGCATTTT. Protein product: CASKDRVNQPQHF.

This chain joins TRBV5-1 and TRBJ2-3; D is undetermined. V lost 0 bases and J 1 base, leaving 9 bases between the germline ends. Germline CDR1 SGHRS, CDR2 YFSETQ. The CDR3 spans 15 residues. CDR3 bases: TGCGCCAGCAGCTTGGAAAGCACAGGCACAGATACGCAGTATTTT. It encodes CASSLESTGTDTQYF.

The V call is TRBV18, the J call TRBJ1-1, with D possibly being TRBD1 (6 bases). This CDR3 contains 14 residues. Germline V gene lookup returns CDR1 KGHSH and CDR2 LQKENI. Trimming left V 6 bases short and J 1 base short, with 12 bases between. CDR3 DNA sequence: TGTGCCAGCTCCCTCGGACAGTGGAACACTGAAGCTTTCTTT. Protein sequence: CASSLGQWNTEAFF. Full variable domain (rest looked up from reference TRBV18 and TRBJ1-1): NAGVMQNPRHLVRRRGQEARLRCSPMKGHSHVYWYRQLPEEGLKFMVYLQKENIIDESGMPKERFSAEFPKEGPSILRIQQVVRGDSAAYFCASSLGQWNTEAFFGQGTRLTVV.

This clone was counted between two and nine times. This chain joins TRBV7-3 and TRBJ1-1; D uncertain. Trimming removed 1 base from V and 5 bases from J, with 11 bases in between. The germline V gene has CDR1 SGHTA and CDR2 FQGTGA. The CDR3 is 14 amino acids. In nucleotides, the CDR3 is TGTGCCAGCAGCTTAAGCGGGGAATGGACTGAAGCTTTCTTT. This encodes CASSLSGEWTEAFF.

V is TRBV11-2 and J is TRBJ2-7; TRBD1 matches at 8 bases. CDR1 and CDR2 (germline): SGHAT, FQNNGV. V was pared by 5 bases and J by 2 bases, with 5 bases of the junction left unmatched. CDR3 size: 14 residues. The CDR3: CASSQRTGTYEQYF. The DNA for the CDR3 is TGTGCCAGCAGCCAACGGACAGGGACCTACGAGCAGTACTTC. The complete variable domain, with remaining parts taken from reference TRBV11-2 and TRBJ2-7, reads EAGVAQSPRYKIIEKRQSVAFWCNPISGHATLYWYQQILGQGPKLLIQFQNNGVVDDSQLPKDRFSAERLKGVDSTLKIQPAKLEDSAVYLCASSQRTGTYEQYFGPGTRLTVT.

The chain recombines TRBV4-3 with TRBJ1-2, with D possibly being TRBD1 (6 bases). V gave up 0 bases and J gave up 4 bases, with 12 bases separating them. The CDR3 sequence is 15 residues long. CDR1 and CDR2 (germline): LGHNA, YSLEER. CDR3: CASSQEPGTIYGYTF. For the CDR3, the DNA is TGCGCCAGCAGCCAAGAACCCGGGACAATCTATGGCTACACCTTC.

The V and J genes are TRBV28 and TRBJ1-2, with D possibly TRBD1 on 5 matching bases. V was shortened by 2 bases and J by 4 bases, with 8 bases between the two germline ends. Germline CDR1 MDHEN, CDR2 SYDVKM. The CDR3 totals 13 residues. The chain's CDR3 is CASSLQGGYGYTF. The CDR3 DNA reads as TGTGCCAGCAGTTTACAGGGCGGCTATGGCTACACCTTC.

The chain joins TRBV7-2 to TRBJ1-2, with D maybe TRBD1 (5 bases). Trimming took 5 bases from V and 8 from J, leaving 12 bases between them. The CDR3 is 12 amino acids. Germline CDR1 is SGHTA and CDR2 is FQGNSA. The CDR3: CASSPYSGGYTF. CDR3 sequence (DNA): TGTGCCAGCAGCCCATATTCAGGGGGCTACACCTTC.

The chain carries TRBV11-2 and TRBJ2-7; D is possibly TRBD1 (6 bases). Germline CDR1 reads SGHAT; CDR2 reads FQNNGV. The ends were cut back, 7 bases at V and 0 bases at J, with 16 bases in the middle. This CDR3 is 15 amino acids long. The CDR3 is CASTETGLLSYEQYF. CDR3 DNA: TGTGCCAGCACCGAGACAGGTCTCCTCTCCTACGAGCAGTACTTC.

V is TRBV18 and J is TRBJ2-7; no definite D call. The germline gives CDR1 KGHSH, CDR2 LQKENI. CDR3 length equals 14 residues. V dropped 4 bases and J dropped 4 bases, with 14 bases sitting between them. CDR3 DNA: TGTGCCAGCTCACAACAGTTCAACAGATACGAGCAGTACTTC. Encoded protein: CASSQQFNRYEQYF.

CDR3 loop: CASSDSSTGDYGYTF. CDR3 nucleotides: TGTGCCAGCAGTGACTCTTCAACAGGGGACTATGGCTACACCTTC. V is TRBV6-4 and J is TRBJ1-2, with 7 bases lining up with TRBD1. J lost 3 bases, V lost 0 bases, and 4 bases had no gene match. Germline loops: CDR1 MRHNA, CDR2 SNTAGT. CDR3 size: 15 residues.